This T cell receptor (beta chain) is from a study of post-analysis software for immune sequencing data. Germline CDR1 is DFQATT and CDR2 is SNEGSKA (reference sequence). V was clipped by 3 bases and J by 2 bases, with 28 bases between them. The CDR3 is made up of 20 amino acids. The authors incorporated unique molecular identifiers into the TCR beta cDNA libraries. TCRdb redid the calling of the PCR reads with MiXCR, one entry per CDR3 protein. The sample has roughly 400,000 distinct CDR3 sequences, 30% to 45% seen once. Notes on this clonotype: Its antigen is currently unknown.

Study-wide points: TRBV segments more frequent in patients than in controls numbered several and included TRBV5-6, TRBV5-1 and TRBV20-1.

The chain couples TRBV20-1 to TRBJ2-2; D gene ambiguous. Sequences were obtained from blood. The TCR comes from a girl under 10 years old with multiple sclerosis. DNA of the CDR3: TGCAGTGCTAGCTCGGACGGAACGCTCCGTACCACCCTAAACACCGGGGAGCTGTTTTTT. As protein: CSASSDGTLRTTLNTGELFF.